Shown below are 18 T cell receptor beta chains from a single sample sequenced in a study of blood T cells in healthy people across ages. With a J-beta primer mix and a sample-barcoded 5' primer, a second PCR ran roughly 7 to 11 cycles. MiXCR, applied by TCRdb to the 5' RACE reads, yields one record per CDR3 protein. The sample contains over 600,000 distinct CDR3 sequences, about 43% of which appear only once. The sequencing input was blood. The receptors come from an elderly man in good health.

V is TRBV20-1 and J is TRBJ2-5; D gene ambiguous. The CDR3 has 15 residues. Germline V gene data show CDR1 as DFQATT and CDR2 as SNEGSKA (reference sequence). V was cut by 0 bases and J by 1 base, with 12 bases left in between. CDR3 amino acids: CSARDSQYGQETQYF. In DNA form, the CDR3 reads TGCAGTGCTAGAGATTCCCAGTACGGCCAAGAGACCCAGTACTTC.

This clonotype was seen a single time. The genes are TRBV6-2 or TRBV6-3 and TRBJ1-1; 12 nucleotides line up with TRBD1. The CDR3 runs to 19 residues. V was clipped by 7 bases and J by 1 base; unmatched bases: 16. Germline CDR1 and CDR2: MNHEY and SVGEGT. Here the CDR3 DNA reads TGTGCCAGCACCGCGAACCCCGGGACAGGGGGCTTCAGGAACACTGAAGCTTTCTTT. This gives the protein CASTANPGTGGFRNTEAFF.

This clonotype has a count of ten or more. The V gene is TRBV3-1, the J gene TRBJ2-7, with 7 nucleotides matching TRBD1. V dropped 0 bases and J dropped 11; count of bases not matched to a gene: 13. The CDR3 totals 15 residues. Germline V gives CDR1 LGHDT, CDR2 YNNKEL (reference sequence). CDR3 residues: CASSQDFGQDRLEYF. As DNA, the CDR3 is TGTGCCAGCAGCCAAGATTTCGGACAGGACAGGTTGGAGTACTTC.

Note on this clonotype: A much larger clonotype is one base distant, so this may be a read error. The chain recombines TRBV6-1 with TRBJ2-5, with no clear D. This CDR3 is built from 14 residues. CDR1 and CDR2 (germline): MNHNS, SASEGT. The ends were cut back, 8 bases at V and 1 base at J, with 14 bases in the middle. CDR3 in amino acids: CASLTEDIQETQYF. The CDR3, as DNA: TGTGCCAGCTTAACCGAGGATATCCAAGAGACCCAGTACTTC.

There are many counts of this clonotype. This chain uses TRBV28 with TRBJ2-2; the D gene is possibly TRBD1 (5 bases). Germline CDR1 and CDR2: MDHEN and SYDVKM. Trimming left V 5 bases short and J 2 bases short, with 12 bases between. This CDR3 is 15 amino acids long. The CDR3: CASSPPQGNTGELFF. The CDR3 region has the DNA TGTGCCAGCAGTCCCCCCCAGGGTAACACCGGGGAGCTGTTTTTT.

This sequence joins TRBV12-3 or TRBV12-4 and TRBJ1-1, with 8 bases fitting TRBD1. Trimming took 2 bases from V and 4 from J; bases not matched to a gene: 9. The CDR3 spans 16 residues. The CDR3, as DNA: TGTGCCAGCAGTTTACTCAGTCGGACAGGGCCCACTGAAGCTTTCTTT. As protein: CASSLLSRTGPTEAFF.

This clonotype is a singleton in its sample. The V and J genes are TRBV6-6 and TRBJ2-3; TRBD2 agrees at 8 bases. Trimming at V came to 6 bases and at J to 2 bases, leaving 7 bases not matched to a gene. The CDR3 runs 15 residues. CDR1 is MNHNY, CDR2 SVGAGI, per germline (reference sequence). The CDR3 region has the DNA TGTGCCAGCAGGCCCTACGGGGGGGCCACAGATACGCAGTATTTT. It translates to CASRPYGGATDTQYF.

V and J are TRBV12-3 or TRBV12-4 and TRBJ1-1; a possible D gene is TRBD1 (6 bases). V lost 6 bases and J lost 2, with 16 bases in between. The CDR3 contains 15 residues. The CDR3 is CASRDRRRANTEAFF. In DNA form, the CDR3 reads TGTGCCAGCAGGGACAGAAGGAGGGCTAACACTGAAGCTTTCTTT.

V is TRBV2 and J is TRBJ2-4; TRBD1 matches at 7 bases. Matching the DNA end better, TRBJ2-7 makes the J call doubtful. Germline CDR1 SNHLY, CDR2 FYNNEI. There are 12 residues in the CDR3. CDR3: CATWDRGYEQYF. The CDR3 DNA reads as TGTGCCACATGGGACAGAGGCTACGAGCAGTACTTC.

This chain connects TRBV20-1 to TRBJ2-7; D might be TRBD2 (5 bases). CDR1 and CDR2 from the germline V gene are DFQATT and SNEGSKA (reference sequence). The ends were cut back, 6 bases at V and 5 bases at J, with 17 bases in the middle. The CDR3 spans 13 residues. The CDR3 sequence is CSAPKPGNDEQYF. DNA for the CDR3: TGCAGTGCCCCTAAACCGGGGAATGACGAGCAGTACTTC.

Worth noting for this clonotype: One end of the junction varies from germline; a read error may be responsible. V and J are TRBV20-1 and TRBJ2-7; tentative D call: TRBD1 (6 bases). The CDR3 has 14 amino acids. Germline V lookup: CDR1 DFQATT, CDR2 SNEGSKA (reference sequence). The CDR3 sequence: CSADGTQGSDEQYF. The DNA of the CDR3 is TGCAGTGCAGACGGGACACAAGGCTCCGACGAGCAGTACTTC.

V and J are TRBV19 and TRBJ2-4, with D perhaps TRBD1 or TRBD2 (5 bases each). Trimming took 4 bases from V and 13 from J, leaving 23 bases between them. The CDR3 length is 15 residues. Germline CDR1 is LNHDA and CDR2 is SQIVND (reference sequence). The chain's CDR3 is CASSTVGRAREEQYF. In DNA, the CDR3 is TGTGCCAGTAGTACCGTCGGCAGGGCGAGGGAAGAGCAGTACTTC.

A single count supports this clonotype. The chain uses TRBV28 and TRBJ2-1; D gene uncertain. Germline-derived CDR1 and CDR2 are MDHEN and SYDVKM. The CDR3 sequence is 12 residues long. V was pared by 6 bases and J by 4 bases, with 7 bases between. The CDR3 coding sequence is TGTGCCAGCAGGGACGGGTACAATGAGCAGTTCTTC. It specifies CASRDGYNEQFF. The variable domain in full, with the rest retrieved from reference TRBV28 and TRBJ2-1, is DVKVTQSSRYLVKRTGEKVFLECVQDMDHENMFWYRQDPGLGLRLIYFSYDVKMKEKGDIPEGYSVSREKKERFSLILESASTNQTSMYLCASRDGYNEQFFGPGTRLTVL.

V usage is TRBV6-2 or TRBV6-3 and J usage is TRBJ2-3, with unresolved D. Trimming took 4 bases from V and 6 from J, leaving 20 bases between them. Germline values: CDR1 MNHEY, CDR2 SVGEGT. The CDR3 runs to 16 residues. The CDR3 coding sequence is TGTGCCAGCAGTTGGGCTGGGTCACTTAAAGCGGATACGCAGTATTTT. This codes for CASSWAGSLKADTQYF.

This chain connects TRBV7-2 to TRBJ1-4; TRBD1 aligns across 7 bases. Looked up from germline, CDR1 is SGHTA and CDR2 is FQGNSA. V trimming: 3 bases; J trimming: 6 bases; junction bases outside the gene matches: 4. The CDR3 runs 14 residues. The CDR3 loop reads CASSLRDSHEKLFF. The CDR3 bases are TGTGCCAGCAGCTTGCGGGACAGCCATGAAAAACTGTTTTTT.

This chain links TRBV6-2 or TRBV6-3 with TRBJ2-3; 7 positions agree with TRBD1. The germline CDR1 and CDR2 sequences are MNHEY and SVGEGT. The CDR3 consists of 12 residues. The V and J ends lost 8 bases and 6 bases, in that order; junction bases with no gene match: 5. The CDR3 sequence is CASEGASDTQYF. The CDR3 bases are TGTGCCAGCGAGGGGGCGTCGGATACGCAGTATTTT.

This clonotype was counted a few times. The chain employs TRBV4-1 and TRBJ2-7, with 9 bases that match TRBD1. Per the germline V gene, CDR1 is MGHRA and CDR2 is YSYEKL. V dropped 3 bases and J dropped 12; count of bases not matched to a gene: 15. The CDR3 loop spans 15 amino acids. CDR3 DNA: TGCGCCAGCAGCCATAGGCAGGGACAGGGTATGGGGTGGTACTTC. Its translation: CASSHRQGQGMGWYF.

In this sample, this clonotype turned up many times. The rearrangement links TRBV3-1 to TRBJ2-5; 12 nucleotides agree with TRBD2. V trimming: 0 bases; J trimming: 5 bases; junction bases outside the gene matches: 13. CDR1 is LGHDT and CDR2 is YNNKEL in the germline V gene (reference sequence). This CDR3 spans 19 amino acids. The CDR3 spells CASSQEKNLAGGPLETQYF. The DNA of the CDR3 is TGTGCCAGCAGCCAAGAAAAAAATCTAGCGGGGGGGCCGTTGGAGACCCAGTACTTC.